This T cell receptor beta chain was captured in a study of blood T cells in healthy people across ages. Primers used in a second PCR of roughly 7 to 12 cycles were a sample-barcoded 5' primer and a J-beta primer mix. TCRdb used MiXCR to reprocess the 5' RACE reads, holding one entry per CDR3 protein. The data hold about 650,000 distinct CDR3 sequences, with 52% observed a single time. Whole-study findings and limits: Researchers report that TCR beta diversity correlated strongly with naive T cell percentage. Older individuals had lower TCR beta diversity per million T cells (the decline was roughly linear). Estimates of total diversity, which came from one million sequenced T cells, were considered to be underestimates.

This clonotype was picked up many times. Its antigen is as yet unknown. The TCR originated in a woman at least 80 years old in good health. The sequencing sample was made of blood.

The CDR3 reads CASSRETSVQYF. CDR3 bases: TGCGCCAGCTCCCGGGAGACCTCAGTGCAGTACTTC. The chain is built from TRBV5-1 and TRBJ2-7; TRBD2 might be the D (6 bases). There are 12 residues in the CDR3. Trimming stripped 7 bases from V and 9 bases from J, with 17 bases between. Germline CDR1 reads SGHRS; CDR2 reads YFSETQ.